A selection of T cell receptor beta chains follows, all from one sample in a study of blood T cell repertoires in COVID-19. This table comes from immunoSEQ multiplex PCR, and its TCRdb copy is limited to in-frame clones, with some not included. This sample carries tens of thousands of clones, around 81% of them seen once, and the ten largest clones take about 20%. Sequenced material: peripheral blood. These receptors came from a woman in her 70s with acute or convalescent COVID-19. CDR3s include the opening cysteine and the closing phenylalanine or tryptophan. Each record gives: D gene, V gene, clone size, J gene, CDR3 DNA, CDR3 protein. The D gene is left open where the match is weak. Size values are once, few and many counts, or a class for expanded clones, and some rows have none.

NA	TRBV5-4	NA	TRBJ2-1	TGTGCCAGCAGCCCAGAATTCCGGGTAGTGGTTCTAGGTTATGAGCAGTTCTTC	CASSPEFRVVVLGYEQFF
TRBD1	TRBV28	NA	TRBJ1-5	TGTGCCAGCAGTTCTCCCGGGACAGGGATCGGTCAGCCCCAGCATTTT	CASSSPGTGIGQPQHF
NA	TRBV7-8	NA	TRBJ1-1	TGTGCCAGCAGCTTAGAAAGGGCAGGGACTGAAGCTTTCTTT	CASSLERAGTEAFF
TRBD2	TRBV28	once	TRBJ2-1	TGTGCCAGCAGCTCCGTAGGAGGGCGGGAGCCGGGGAATGAGCAGTTCTTC	CASSSVGGREPGNEQFF
NA	TRBV11-2	NA	TRBJ2-7	TGTGCCAGCAGCTTTTTTAGCCCCTCCTACGAGCAGTACTTC	CASSFFSPSYEQYF
NA	TRBV18	NA	TRBJ1-3	TGTGCCAGCTCACCGCCTGATTTGCGAGGAGACACCATATATTTT	CASSPPDLRGDTIYF
TRBD2	TRBV9	NA	TRBJ2-3	TGTGCCAGCGTTGTAGAGCGGGAGACAACAGATACGCAGTATTTT	CASVVERETTDTQYF
TRBD1	TRBV19	few	TRBJ2-5	TGTGCCAGTAGTATGGGACAGGGGCGGTCAAAGGAGACCCAGTACTTC	CASSMGQGRSKETQYF
TRBD2	TRBV5-4	NA	TRBJ2-7	TGTGCCAGCAGTTGGACTAGCGGGTCCTCCTACGAGCAGTACTTC	CASSWTSGSSYEQYF
TRBD2	TRBV10-3	NA	TRBJ2-1	TGTGCCATCAGTGCGGGGGGGGGAGGATACAATGAGCAGTTCTTC	CAISAGGGGYNEQFF
TRBD1	TRBV28	NA	TRBJ1-2	TGTGCCAGCAGAGGACAGGTTGGGGGCTACACCTTC	CASRGQVGGYTF
NA	TRBV5-1	NA	TRBJ1-3	TGCGCCAGCAGGACAGTCTCTGGAAACACCATATATTTT	CASRTVSGNTIYF
NA	TRBV14	NA	TRBJ1-3	TGTGCCAGCAGCCAAAGCAGAAACACCATATATTTT	CASSQSRNTIYF
NA	TRBV18	NA	TRBJ1-1	TGTGCCAGCTCACCAAGCGTATCCCGGGGAGCTTTCTTT	CASSPSVSRGAFF
TRBD1	TRBV5-1	once	TRBJ1-4	TGCGCCAGCAGCTTGGGGGACAGGGGCGAAAAACTGTTTTTT	CASSLGDRGEKLFF
TRBD2	TRBV4-2	once	TRBJ2-1	TGTGCCAGCGGGCCTATGGGACTAGCGGGAGGGCCCCATGAGCAGTTCTTC	CASGPMGLAGGPHEQFF
NA	TRBV27	NA	TRBJ1-5	TGTGCCAGCAGTTTATTGGGGGCCAATCAGCCCCAGCATTTT	CASSLLGANQPQHF
TRBD1	TRBV28	NA	TRBJ1-1	TGTGCTACCTTGGGACAGGGAAACACTGAAGCTTTCTTT	CATLGQGNTEAFF
NA	TRBV12-3/TRBV12-4	NA	TRBJ1-3	TGTGCCAGCACAATCCAGCGCCGAAACACCATATATTTT	CASTIQRRNTIYF
NA	TRBV6-5	NA	TRBJ1-1	TGTGCCAGCAGCCAAACCCAGGGTTTGGGCACTGAAGCTTTCTTT	CASSQTQGLGTEAFF
TRBD1	TRBV29-1	few	TRBJ2-5	TGCAGCGGGGGACAGGGGGCCGGGGAGACCCAGTACTTC	CSGGQGAGETQYF
NA	TRBV20-1	NA	TRBJ2-7	TGCAGTGCTAGTCCAAGGGCAGGGTGGTACGAGCAGTACTTC	CSASPRAGWYEQYF
TRBD1	TRBV10-3	once	TRBJ1-4	TGTGCCATCAGGCCGGGACAGTCTAATGAAAAACTGTTTTTT	CAIRPGQSNEKLFF
NA	TRBV7-6	NA	TRBJ1-5	TGTACCAGCAGCGCCACCGGGACACCCAATCAGCCCCAGCATTTT	CTSSATGTPNQPQHF
NA	TRBV19	few	TRBJ1-2	TGTGCCAGTAATTGGGGGCAGGGCTCGAGAGGCTACACCTTC	CASNWGQGSRGYTF
NA	TRBV5-1	NA	TRBJ1-1	TGCGCCAGCAGCTTGGTCGTGAACACTGAAGCTTTCTTT	CASSLVVNTEAFF
NA	TRBV7-8	NA	TRBJ2-3	TGTGCCAGCCTAAGCCAGGGGCCCGATACGCAGTATTTT	CASLSQGPDTQYF
NA	TRBV7-3	NA	TRBJ2-5	TGTGCCAGCAGCTCAACCGGGACTCGAGCGGAGACCCAGTACTTC	CASSSTGTRAETQYF
TRBD1	TRBV15	NA	TRBJ1-4	TGTGCCACCAGCGCCCGACAGGGGGACGAAAAACTGTTTTTT	CATSARQGDEKLFF
TRBD1	TRBV6-5	NA	TRBJ2-7	TGTGCCAGCAGTCGAGGACAGGGCTACGAGCAGTACTTC	CASSRGQGYEQYF
TRBD1	TRBV19	NA	TRBJ1-1	TGTGCCAGTACCTCCTTCGGACAGGGGGTGAACACTGAAGCTTTCTTT	CASTSFGQGVNTEAFF
TRBD1	TRBV6-4	NA	TRBJ2-7	TGTGCCAGCAGTGACTCGAATCAGGGGGCGGTTTACGAGCAGTACTTC	CASSDSNQGAVYEQYF
NA	TRBV7-9	NA	TRBJ2-7	TGTGCCAGCCAATCGGCAGCGCCCAACGAGCAGTACTTC	CASQSAAPNEQYF
TRBD2	TRBV10-3	NA	TRBJ2-1	TGTGCCATCAGTGGATCAGGACTAGCGTTTTCCAATGAGCAGTTCTTC	CAISGSGLAFSNEQFF
TRBD1	TRBV27	NA	TRBJ2-3	TGTGCCAGCAGTCCCACATACCCAGGACAGGGGCCTACAGATACGCAGTATTTT	CASSPTYPGQGPTDTQYF
NA	TRBV27	few	TRBJ1-5	TGTGCCAGCAGTTCAGACAGGAACAATCAGCCCCAGCATTTT	CASSSDRNNQPQHF
TRBD1	TRBV28	NA	TRBJ1-1	TGTGCCAGCAGAAGAATGTCAGGGGGCGGGACGAGCACTGAAGCTTTCTTT	CASRRMSGGGTSTEAFF
TRBD2	TRBV11-2	once	TRBJ2-7	TGTGCCAGCAGCTTAGAGCCCTCTAGCGGGAGGGCTTACGAGCAGTACTTC	CASSLEPSSGRAYEQYF